This T cell receptor beta chain was identified during a study of blood T cell repertoires in COVID-19. Clones were read by immunoSEQ multiplex PCR, and TCRdb kept only the in-frame ones, dropping some. The table records about 120,000 clones, nearly 90% of them present only once. Germline CDR1 is LNHNV and CDR2 is YYDKDF (reference sequence). This CDR3 is built from 18 residues. The V gene end was trimmed by 0 bases and the J gene end by 4 bases; junction bases not matched to a gene: 11. One Seattle source followed patients from active infection through their disease course. This clone was recorded once.

This TCR was recovered from an older woman with COVID-19, enrolled during active disease. The V and J genes are TRBV15 and TRBJ1-3, with 8 bases matching TRBD1. The specimen was peripheral blood. The CDR3 region is CATSRDWGGQGSGNTIYF. The CDR3 DNA reads as TGTGCCACCAGCAGAGATTGGGGTGGACAGGGATCCGGAAACACCATATATTTT.